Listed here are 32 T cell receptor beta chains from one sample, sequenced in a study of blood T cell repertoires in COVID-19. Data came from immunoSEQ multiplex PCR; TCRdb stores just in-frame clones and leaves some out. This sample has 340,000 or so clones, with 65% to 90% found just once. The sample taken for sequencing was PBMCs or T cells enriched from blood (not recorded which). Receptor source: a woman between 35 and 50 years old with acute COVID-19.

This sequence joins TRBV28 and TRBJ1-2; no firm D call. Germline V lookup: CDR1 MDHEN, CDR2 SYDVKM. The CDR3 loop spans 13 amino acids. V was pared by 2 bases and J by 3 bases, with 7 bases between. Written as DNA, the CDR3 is TGTGCCAGCAGTTTACGCCCAGACTATGGCTACACCTTC. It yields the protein CASSLRPDYGYTF.

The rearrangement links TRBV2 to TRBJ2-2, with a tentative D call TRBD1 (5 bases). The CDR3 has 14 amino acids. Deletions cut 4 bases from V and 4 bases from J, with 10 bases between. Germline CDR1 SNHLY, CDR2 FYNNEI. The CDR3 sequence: CASSVVRGTGELFF. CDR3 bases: TGTGCCAGCAGTGTGGTTAGGGGCACCGGGGAGCTGTTTTTT.

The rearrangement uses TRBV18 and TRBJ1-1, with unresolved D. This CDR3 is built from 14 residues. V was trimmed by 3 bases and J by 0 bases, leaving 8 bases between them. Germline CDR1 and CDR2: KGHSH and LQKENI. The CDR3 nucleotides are TGTGCCAGCTCACCGAAACAGATGAACACTGAAGCTTTCTTT. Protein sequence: CASSPKQMNTEAFF.

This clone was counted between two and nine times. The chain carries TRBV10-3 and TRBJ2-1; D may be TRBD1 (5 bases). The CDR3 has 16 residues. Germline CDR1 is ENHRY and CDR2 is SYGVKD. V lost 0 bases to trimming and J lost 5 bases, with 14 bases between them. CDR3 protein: CAISESGQGTDNEQFF. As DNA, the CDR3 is TGTGCCATCAGTGAGTCGGGGCAGGGAACGGACAATGAGCAGTTCTTC.

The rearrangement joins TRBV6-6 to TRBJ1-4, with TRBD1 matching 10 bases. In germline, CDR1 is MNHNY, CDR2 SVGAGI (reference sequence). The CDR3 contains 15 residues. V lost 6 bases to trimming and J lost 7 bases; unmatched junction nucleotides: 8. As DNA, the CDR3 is TGTGCCAGCAGGGGGGGACAGGGGCAAGGTGAAAAACTGTTTTTT. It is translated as CASRGGQGQGEKLFF.

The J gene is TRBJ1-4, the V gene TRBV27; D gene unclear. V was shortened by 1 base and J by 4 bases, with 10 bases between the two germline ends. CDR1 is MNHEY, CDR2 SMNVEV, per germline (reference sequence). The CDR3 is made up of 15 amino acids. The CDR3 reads CASSLFGSGNEKLFF. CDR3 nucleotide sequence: TGTGCCAGCAGTTTATTCGGCAGCGGTAATGAAAAACTGTTTTTT.

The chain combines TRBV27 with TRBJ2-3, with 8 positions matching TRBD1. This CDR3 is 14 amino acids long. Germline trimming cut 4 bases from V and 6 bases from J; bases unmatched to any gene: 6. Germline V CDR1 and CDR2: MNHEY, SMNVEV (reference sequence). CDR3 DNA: TGTGCCAGCAGTTCAGGGGGCGCAGCTGATACGCAGTATTTT. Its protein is CASSSGGAADTQYF.

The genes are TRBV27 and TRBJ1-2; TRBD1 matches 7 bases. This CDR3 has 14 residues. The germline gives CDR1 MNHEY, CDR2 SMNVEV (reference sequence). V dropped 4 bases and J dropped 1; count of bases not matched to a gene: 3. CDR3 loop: CASSSQGDNYGYTF. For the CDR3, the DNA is TGTGCCAGCAGTTCCCAGGGGGATAACTATGGCTACACCTTC.

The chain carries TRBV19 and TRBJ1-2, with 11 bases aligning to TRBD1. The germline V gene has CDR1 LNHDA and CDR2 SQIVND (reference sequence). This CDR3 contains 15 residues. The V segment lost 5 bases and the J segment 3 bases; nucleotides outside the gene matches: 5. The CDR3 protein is CASSFRTGGDYGYTF. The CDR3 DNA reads TGTGCCAGTAGTTTCCGGACAGGGGGCGACTATGGCTACACCTTC. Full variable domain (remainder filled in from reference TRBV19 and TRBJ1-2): DGGITQSPKYLFRKEGQNVTLSCEQNLNHDAMYWYRQDPGQGLRLIYYSQIVNDFQKGDIAEGYSVSREKKESFPLTVTSAQKNPTAFYLCASSFRTGGDYGYTFGSGTRLTVV.

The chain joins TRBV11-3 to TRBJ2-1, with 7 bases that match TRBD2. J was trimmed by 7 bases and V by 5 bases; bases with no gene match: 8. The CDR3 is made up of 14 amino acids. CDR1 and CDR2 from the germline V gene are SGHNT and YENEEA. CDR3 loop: CASSPFAGVNEQFF. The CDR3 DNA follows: TGTGCCAGCAGCCCTTTTGCGGGAGTGAATGAGCAGTTCTTC. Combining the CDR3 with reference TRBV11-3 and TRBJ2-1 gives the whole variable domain EAGVVQSPRYKIIEKKQPVAFWCNPISGHNTLYWYLQNLGQGPELLIRYENEEAVDDSQLPKDRFSAERLKGVDSTLKIQPAELGDSAVYLCASSPFAGVNEQFFGPGTRLTVL.

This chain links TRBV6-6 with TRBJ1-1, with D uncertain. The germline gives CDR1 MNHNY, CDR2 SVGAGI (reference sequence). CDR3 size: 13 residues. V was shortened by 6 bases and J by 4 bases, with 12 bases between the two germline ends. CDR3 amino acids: CASSRTPGTEAFF. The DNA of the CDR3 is TGTGCCAGCAGCCGAACACCTGGCACTGAAGCTTTCTTT.

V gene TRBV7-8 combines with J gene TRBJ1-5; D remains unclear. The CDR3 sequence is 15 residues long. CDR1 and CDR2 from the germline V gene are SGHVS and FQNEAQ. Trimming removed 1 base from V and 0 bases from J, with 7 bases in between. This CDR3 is CASSLDSNSNQPQHF. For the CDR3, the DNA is TGTGCCAGCAGCTTAGACAGTAATAGCAATCAGCCCCAGCATTTT. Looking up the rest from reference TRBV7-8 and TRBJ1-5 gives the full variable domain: GAGVSQSPRYKVAKRGQDVALRCDPISGHVSLFWYQQALGQGPEFLTYFQNEAQLDKSGLPSDRFFAERPEGSVSTLKIQRTQQEDSAVYLCASSLDSNSNQPQHFGDGTRLSIL.

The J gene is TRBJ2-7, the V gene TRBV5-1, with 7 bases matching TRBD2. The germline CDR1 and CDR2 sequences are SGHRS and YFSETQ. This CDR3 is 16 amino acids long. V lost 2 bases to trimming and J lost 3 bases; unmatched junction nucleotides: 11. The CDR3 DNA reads TGCGCCAGCAGCTTAGGACCTCCCGGGGGGATCTACGAGCAGTACTTC. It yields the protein CASSLGPPGGIYEQYF.

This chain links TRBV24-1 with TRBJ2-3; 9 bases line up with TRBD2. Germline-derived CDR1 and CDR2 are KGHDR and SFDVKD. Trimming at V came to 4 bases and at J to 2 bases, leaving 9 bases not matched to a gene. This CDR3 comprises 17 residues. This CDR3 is CATSDPGTSLLTDTQYF. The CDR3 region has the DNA TGTGCCACCAGTGACCCCGGGACTAGCCTACTCACAGATACGCAGTATTTT.

The CDR3 nucleotides are TGTGCCAGCAGTTTATACGGGGTTTCACCCCTCCACTTT. Amino acid sequence: CASSLYGVSPLHF. The chain has TRBV28 and TRBJ1-6; no firm D call. Trimming took off 1 base at V and 9 bases at J, with 7 bases between the two ends. CDR1 and CDR2 from the germline V gene are MDHEN and SYDVKM. The CDR3 spans 13 residues.

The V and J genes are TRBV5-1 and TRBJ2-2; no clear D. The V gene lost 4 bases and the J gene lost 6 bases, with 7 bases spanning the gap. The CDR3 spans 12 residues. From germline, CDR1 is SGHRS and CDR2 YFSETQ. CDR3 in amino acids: CASSPGPGELFF. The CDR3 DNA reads TGCGCCAGCAGCCCAGGCCCCGGGGAGCTGTTTTTT.

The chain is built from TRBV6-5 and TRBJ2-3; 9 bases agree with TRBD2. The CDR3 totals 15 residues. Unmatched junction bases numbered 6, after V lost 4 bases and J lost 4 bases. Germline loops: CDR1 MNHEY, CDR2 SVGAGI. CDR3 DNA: TGTGCCAGCAGTTCGACTAGCGGAGCTTCAGATACGCAGTATTTT. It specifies CASSSTSGASDTQYF.

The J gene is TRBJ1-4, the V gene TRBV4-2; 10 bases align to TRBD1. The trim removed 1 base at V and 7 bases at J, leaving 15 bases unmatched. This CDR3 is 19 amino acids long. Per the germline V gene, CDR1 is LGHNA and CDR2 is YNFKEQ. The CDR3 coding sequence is TGTGCCAGCAGCCAAGTATCATTTGGGACAGGGGATTATAGTGAAAAACTGTTTTTT. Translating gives CASSQVSFGTGDYSEKLFF.

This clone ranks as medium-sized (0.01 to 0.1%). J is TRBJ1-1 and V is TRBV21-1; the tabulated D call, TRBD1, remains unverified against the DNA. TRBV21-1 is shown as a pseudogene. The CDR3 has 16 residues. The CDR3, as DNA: TGTGCCAGCTTACAGGGTCCCCGGCCTAAAAACACTGAAGCTTTCTTT. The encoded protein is CASLQGPRPKNTEAFF.

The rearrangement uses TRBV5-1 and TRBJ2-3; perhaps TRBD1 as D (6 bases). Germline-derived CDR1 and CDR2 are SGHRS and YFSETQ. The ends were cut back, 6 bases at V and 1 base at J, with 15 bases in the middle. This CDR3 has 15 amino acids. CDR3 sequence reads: CASKVGTTGTDTQYF. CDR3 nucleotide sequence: TGCGCCAGCAAAGTCGGGACAACCGGCACAGATACGCAGTATTTT.

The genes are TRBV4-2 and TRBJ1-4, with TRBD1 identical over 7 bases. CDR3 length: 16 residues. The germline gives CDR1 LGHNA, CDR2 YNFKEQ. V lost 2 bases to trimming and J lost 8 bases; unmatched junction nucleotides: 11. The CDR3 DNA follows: TGTGCCAGCAGCCAATATAACGGGACAGTTAACGAAAAACTGTTTTTT. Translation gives CASSQYNGTVNEKLFF.

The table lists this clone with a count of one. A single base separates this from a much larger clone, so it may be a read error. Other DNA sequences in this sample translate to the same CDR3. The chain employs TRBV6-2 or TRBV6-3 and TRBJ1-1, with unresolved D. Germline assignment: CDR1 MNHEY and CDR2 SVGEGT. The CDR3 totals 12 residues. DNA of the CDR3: TGTGCTAGCAGTCCACTTAACACTGAAGCTTTCTTT. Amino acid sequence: CASSPLNTEAFF.

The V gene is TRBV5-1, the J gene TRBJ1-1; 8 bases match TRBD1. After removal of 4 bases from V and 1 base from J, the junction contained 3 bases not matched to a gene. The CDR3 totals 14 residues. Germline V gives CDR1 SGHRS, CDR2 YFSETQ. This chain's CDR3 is CASSAGTGNTEAFF. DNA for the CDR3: TGCGCCAGCAGCGCCGGGACAGGGAACACTGAAGCTTTCTTT.

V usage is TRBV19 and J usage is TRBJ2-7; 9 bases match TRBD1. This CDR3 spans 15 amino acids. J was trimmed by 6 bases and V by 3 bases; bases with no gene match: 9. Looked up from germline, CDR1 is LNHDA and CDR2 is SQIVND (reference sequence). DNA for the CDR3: TGTGCCAGTAGTATCTCGGGACAGGGTTTCGTCGAGCAGTACTTC. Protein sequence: CASSISGQGFVEQYF. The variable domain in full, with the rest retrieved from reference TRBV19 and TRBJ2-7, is DGGITQSPKYLFRKEGQNVTLSCEQNLNHDAMYWYRQDPGQGLRLIYYSQIVNDFQKGDIAEGYSVSREKKESFPLTVTSAQKNPTAFYLCASSISGQGFVEQYFGPGTRLTVT.

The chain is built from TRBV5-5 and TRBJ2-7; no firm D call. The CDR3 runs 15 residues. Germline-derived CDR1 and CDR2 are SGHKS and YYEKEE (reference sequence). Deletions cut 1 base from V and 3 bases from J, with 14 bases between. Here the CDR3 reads CASSLPWSSDYEQYF. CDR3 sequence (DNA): TGTGCCAGCAGCTTGCCTTGGTCTAGTGACTACGAGCAGTACTTC.

The DNA of the CDR3 is TGCGCCAGCAGCTTGCGACTCAGCTCCTACAATGAGCAGTTCTTC. It translates to CASSLRLSSYNEQFF. The V and J genes are TRBV5-1 and TRBJ2-1; D remains unclear. Trimming stripped 1 base from V and 0 bases from J, with 8 bases between. The CDR3 has 15 residues. Germline V gives CDR1 SGHRS, CDR2 YFSETQ. The full variable domain, completed using reference TRBV5-1 and TRBJ2-1, is KAGVTQTPRYLIKTRGQQVTLSCSPISGHRSVSWYQQTPGQGLQFLFEYFSETQRNKGNFPGRFSGRQFSNSRSEMNVSTLELGDSALYLCASSLRLSSYNEQFFGPGTRLTVL.

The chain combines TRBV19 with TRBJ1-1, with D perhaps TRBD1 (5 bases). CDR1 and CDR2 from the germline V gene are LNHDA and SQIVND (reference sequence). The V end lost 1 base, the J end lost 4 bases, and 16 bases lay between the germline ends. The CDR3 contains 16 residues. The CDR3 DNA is TGTGCCAGTAGTATAGCCCTGGGAGGGGTGGCCACTGAAGCTTTCTTT. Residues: CASSIALGGVATEAFF.

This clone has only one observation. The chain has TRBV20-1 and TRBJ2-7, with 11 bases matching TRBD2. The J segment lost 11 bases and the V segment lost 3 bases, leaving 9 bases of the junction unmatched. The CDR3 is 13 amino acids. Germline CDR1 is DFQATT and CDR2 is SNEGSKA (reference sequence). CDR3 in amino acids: CSASTLAGGLKYF. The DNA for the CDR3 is TGCAGTGCTAGTACGCTAGCGGGAGGTCTAAAGTACTTC.

The CDR3 sequence is CASNWGGGEVETQYF. The CDR3, as DNA: TGTGCCAGTAATTGGGGCGGGGGCGAAGTGGAGACCCAGTACTTC. This sequence joins TRBV19 and TRBJ2-5; tentative D call: TRBD2 (7 bases). CDR1 and CDR2 (germline): LNHDA, SQIVND (reference sequence). There are 15 residues in the CDR3. Trimming left V 7 bases short and J 5 bases short, with 20 bases between.

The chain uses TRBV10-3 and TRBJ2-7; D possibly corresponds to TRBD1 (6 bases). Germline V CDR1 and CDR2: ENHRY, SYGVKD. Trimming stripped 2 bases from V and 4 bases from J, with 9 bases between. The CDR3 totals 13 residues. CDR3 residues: CAISENRVYEQYF. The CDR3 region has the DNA TGTGCCATCAGTGAGAACAGGGTATACGAGCAGTACTTC.

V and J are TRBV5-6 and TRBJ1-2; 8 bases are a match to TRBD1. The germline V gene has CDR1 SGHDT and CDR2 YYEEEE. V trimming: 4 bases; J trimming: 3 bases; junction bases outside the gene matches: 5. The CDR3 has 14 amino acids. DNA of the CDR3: TGTGCCAGCAGCGGGAGGACAGGGCACTATGGCTACACCTTC. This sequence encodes CASSGRTGHYGYTF.

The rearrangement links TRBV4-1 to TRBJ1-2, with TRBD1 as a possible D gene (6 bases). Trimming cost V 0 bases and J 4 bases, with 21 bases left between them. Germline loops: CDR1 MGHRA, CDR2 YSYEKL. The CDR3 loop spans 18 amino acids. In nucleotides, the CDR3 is TGCGCCAGCAGCCAAGACGAGGGGGGGCCGGGTTTTGGCTATGGCTACACCTTC. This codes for CASSQDEGGPGFGYGYTF.